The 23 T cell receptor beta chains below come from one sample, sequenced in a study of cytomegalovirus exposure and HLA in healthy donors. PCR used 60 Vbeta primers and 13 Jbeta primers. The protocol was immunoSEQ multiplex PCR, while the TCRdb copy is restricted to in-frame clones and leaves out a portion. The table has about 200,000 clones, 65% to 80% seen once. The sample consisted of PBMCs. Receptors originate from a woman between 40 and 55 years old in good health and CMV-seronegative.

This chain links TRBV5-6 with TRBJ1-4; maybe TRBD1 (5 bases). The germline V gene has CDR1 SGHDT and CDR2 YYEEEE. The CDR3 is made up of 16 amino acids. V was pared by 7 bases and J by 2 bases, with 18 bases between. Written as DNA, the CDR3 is TGTGCCAGCCATCAGGGAGGAGAGGGCACTAATGAAAAACTGTTTTTT. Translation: CASHQGGEGTNEKLFF.

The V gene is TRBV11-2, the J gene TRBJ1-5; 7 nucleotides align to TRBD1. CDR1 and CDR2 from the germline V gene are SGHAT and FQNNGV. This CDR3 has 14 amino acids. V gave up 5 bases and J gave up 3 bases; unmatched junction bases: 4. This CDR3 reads CASSPTGNNQPQHF. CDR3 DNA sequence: TGTGCCAGCAGCCCGACAGGGAACAATCAGCCCCAGCATTTT.

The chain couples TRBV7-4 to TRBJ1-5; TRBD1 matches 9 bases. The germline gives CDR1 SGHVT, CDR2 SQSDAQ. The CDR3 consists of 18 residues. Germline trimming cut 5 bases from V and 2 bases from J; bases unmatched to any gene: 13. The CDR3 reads CASSPGQGIIFCNQPQHF. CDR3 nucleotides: TGTGCCAGCAGCCCCGGACAGGGGATTATCTTTTGCAATCAGCCCCAGCATTTT.

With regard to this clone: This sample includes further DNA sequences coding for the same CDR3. The chain's CDR3 is CSVVEGPDEQFF. CDR3 in DNA: TGCAGCGTTGTAGAGGGGCCTGATGAGCAGTTCTTC. The chain employs TRBV29-1 and TRBJ2-1; D is tentatively TRBD1 or TRBD2 (5 bases each). The V end lost 4 bases, the J end lost 8 bases, and 12 bases lay between the germline ends. The CDR3 is 12 amino acids. The germline V gene encodes CDR1 SQVTM and CDR2 ANQGSEA.

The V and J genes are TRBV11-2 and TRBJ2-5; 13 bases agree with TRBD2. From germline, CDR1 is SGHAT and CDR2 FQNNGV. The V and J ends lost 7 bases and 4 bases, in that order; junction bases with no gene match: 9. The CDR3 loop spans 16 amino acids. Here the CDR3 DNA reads TGTGCCAGCACCAAAGGACTAGCGGGAGCTGGAGAGACCCAGTACTTC. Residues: CASTKGLAGAGETQYF.

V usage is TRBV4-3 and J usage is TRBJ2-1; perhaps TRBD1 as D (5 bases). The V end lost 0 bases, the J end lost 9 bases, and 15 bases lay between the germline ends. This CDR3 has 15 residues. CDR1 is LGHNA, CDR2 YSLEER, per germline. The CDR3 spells CASSQEGGAVGEQFF. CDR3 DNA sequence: TGCGCCAGCAGCCAAGAAGGTGGGGCTGTCGGTGAGCAGTTCTTC.

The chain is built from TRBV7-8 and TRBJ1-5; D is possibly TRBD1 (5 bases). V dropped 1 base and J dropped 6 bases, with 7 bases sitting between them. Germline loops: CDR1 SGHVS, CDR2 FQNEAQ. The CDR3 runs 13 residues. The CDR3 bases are TGTGCCAGCAGCTTAGGGAGGGGTCAGCCCCAGCATTTT. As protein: CASSLGRGQPQHF.

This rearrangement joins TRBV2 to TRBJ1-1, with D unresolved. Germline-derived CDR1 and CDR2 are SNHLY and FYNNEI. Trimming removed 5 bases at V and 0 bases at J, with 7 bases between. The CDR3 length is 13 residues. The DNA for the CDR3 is TGTGCCAGCAGTCCGGGATTGAACACTGAAGCTTTCTTT. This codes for CASSPGLNTEAFF.

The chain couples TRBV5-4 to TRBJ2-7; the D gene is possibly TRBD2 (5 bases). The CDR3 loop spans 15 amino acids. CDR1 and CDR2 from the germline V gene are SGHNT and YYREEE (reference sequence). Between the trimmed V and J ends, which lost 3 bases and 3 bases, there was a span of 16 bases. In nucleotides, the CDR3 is TGTGCCAGCAGCTCGGGGTTTGACTATAGCTACGAGCAGTACTTC. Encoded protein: CASSSGFDYSYEQYF.

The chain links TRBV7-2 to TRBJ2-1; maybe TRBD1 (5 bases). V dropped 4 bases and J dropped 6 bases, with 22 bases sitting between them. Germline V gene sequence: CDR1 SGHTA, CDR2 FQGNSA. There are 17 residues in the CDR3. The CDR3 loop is CASSSGRLLQTVNEQFF. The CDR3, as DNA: TGTGCCAGCAGCTCAGGGCGGTTACTACAAACGGTCAATGAGCAGTTCTTC.

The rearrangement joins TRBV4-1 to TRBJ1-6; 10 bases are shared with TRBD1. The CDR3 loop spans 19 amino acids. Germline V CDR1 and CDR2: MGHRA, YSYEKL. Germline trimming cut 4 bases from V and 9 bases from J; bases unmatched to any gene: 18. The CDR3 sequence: CASSRSLGTGVYIVSPLHF. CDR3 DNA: TGCGCCAGCAGCCGCTCCTTAGGGACAGGGGTGTATATAGTTTCACCCCTCCACTTT.

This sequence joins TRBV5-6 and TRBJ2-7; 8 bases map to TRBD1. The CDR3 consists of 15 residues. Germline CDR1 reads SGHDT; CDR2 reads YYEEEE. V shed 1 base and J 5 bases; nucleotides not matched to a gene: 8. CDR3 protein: CASSLSWTGRDEQYV. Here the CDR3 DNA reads TGTGCCAGCAGCTTGTCTTGGACAGGGAGAGACGAGCAGTACGTC.

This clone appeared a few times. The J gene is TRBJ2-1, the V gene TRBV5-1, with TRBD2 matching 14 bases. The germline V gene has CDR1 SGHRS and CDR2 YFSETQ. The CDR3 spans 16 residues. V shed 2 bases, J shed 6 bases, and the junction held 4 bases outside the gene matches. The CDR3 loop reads CASSFFGTSGSNEQFF. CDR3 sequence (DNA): TGCGCCAGCAGCTTTTTCGGGACTAGCGGGAGCAATGAGCAGTTCTTC.

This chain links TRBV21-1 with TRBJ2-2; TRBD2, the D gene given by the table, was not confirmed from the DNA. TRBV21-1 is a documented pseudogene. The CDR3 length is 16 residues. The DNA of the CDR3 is TGTGCCAGCAGCAAAGAAACTAGCCCGAACACCGGGGAGCTGTTTTTT. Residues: CASSKETSPNTGELFF.

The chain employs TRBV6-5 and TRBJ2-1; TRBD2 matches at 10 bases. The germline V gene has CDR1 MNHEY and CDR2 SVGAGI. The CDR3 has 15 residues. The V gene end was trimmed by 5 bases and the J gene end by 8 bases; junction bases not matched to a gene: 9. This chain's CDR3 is CASSPLTSGIYEQFF. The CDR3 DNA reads TGTGCCAGCAGTCCCCTAACTAGCGGGATATATGAGCAGTTCTTC.

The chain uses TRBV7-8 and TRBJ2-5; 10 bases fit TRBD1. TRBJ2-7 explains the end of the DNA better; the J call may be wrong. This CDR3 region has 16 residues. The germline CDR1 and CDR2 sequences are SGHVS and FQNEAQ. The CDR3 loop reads CASSQGQGIHFYEQYF. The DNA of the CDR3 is TGTGCCAGCAGCCAGGGACAGGGGATTCATTTTTACGAGCAGTACTTC.

The CDR3 loop reads CASSLPGTTHTDTQYF. The CDR3 DNA reads TGTGCCAGCAGCTTACCCGGGACAACCCACACAGATACGCAGTATTTT. The chain joins TRBV5-6 to TRBJ2-3, with TRBD1 as a possible D gene (6 bases). The germline V and J ends were trimmed by 2 bases and 2 bases, with 15 bases remaining between them. CDR3 length equals 16 residues. CDR1 SGHDT and CDR2 YYEEEE come from the germline V gene.

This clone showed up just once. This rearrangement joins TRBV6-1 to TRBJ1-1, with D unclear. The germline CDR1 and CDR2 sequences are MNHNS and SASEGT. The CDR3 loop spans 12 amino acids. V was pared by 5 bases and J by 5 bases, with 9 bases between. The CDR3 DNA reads TGTGCCAGCAGTATAACAGAGACTGAAGCTTTCTTT. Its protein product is CASSITETEAFF.

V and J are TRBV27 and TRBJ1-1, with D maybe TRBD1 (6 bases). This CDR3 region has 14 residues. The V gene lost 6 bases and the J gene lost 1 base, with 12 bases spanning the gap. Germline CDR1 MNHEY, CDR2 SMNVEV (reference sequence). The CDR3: CASSAAGENTEAFF. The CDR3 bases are TGTGCCAGCAGCGCGGCAGGGGAGAACACTGAAGCTTTCTTT.

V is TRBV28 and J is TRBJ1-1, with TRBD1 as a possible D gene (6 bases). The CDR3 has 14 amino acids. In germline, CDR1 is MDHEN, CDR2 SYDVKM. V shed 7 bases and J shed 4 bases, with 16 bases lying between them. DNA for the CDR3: TGTGCCAGCAATCCGGGACATGGAAGCACTGAAGCTTTCTTT. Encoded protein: CASNPGHGSTEAFF.

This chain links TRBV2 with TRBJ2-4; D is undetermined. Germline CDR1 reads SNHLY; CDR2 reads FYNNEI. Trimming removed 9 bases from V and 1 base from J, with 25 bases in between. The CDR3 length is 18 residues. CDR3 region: CARYLADRLAGAKNIQYF. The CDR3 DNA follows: TGTGCCAGGTACCTGGCGGATCGATTAGCCGGTGCCAAAAACATTCAGTACTTC.

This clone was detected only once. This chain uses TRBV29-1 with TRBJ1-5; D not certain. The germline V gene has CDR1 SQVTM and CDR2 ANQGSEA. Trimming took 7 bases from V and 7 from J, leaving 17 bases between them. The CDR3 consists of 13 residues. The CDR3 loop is CSALSAGGQPQHF. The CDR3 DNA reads TGCAGCGCACTTTCGGCGGGCGGACAGCCCCAGCATTTT.

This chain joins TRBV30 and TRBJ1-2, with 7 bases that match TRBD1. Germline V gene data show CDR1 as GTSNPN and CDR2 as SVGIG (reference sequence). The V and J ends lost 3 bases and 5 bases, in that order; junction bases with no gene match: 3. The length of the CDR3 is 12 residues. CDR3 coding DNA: TGTGCCTGGAGCACAGGGGCGTATGGCTACACCTTC. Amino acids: CAWSTGAYGYTF.